This T cell receptor (beta chain) was found in a study of blood T cell repertoires in COVID-19. The table lists this clone with many counts. Between the trimmed V and J ends, which lost 5 bases and 6 bases, there was a span of 18 bases. Looked up from germline, CDR1 is SGHTA and CDR2 is FQGNSA. This CDR3 has 15 amino acids. Original processing methods: Using reference gene primer amplification, nucleated cell counts were estimated. Data came from immunoSEQ multiplex PCR; TCRdb stores just in-frame clones and leaves some out. V, J and clone size are those of that table, while D and trimming were read from the DNA. The table has under 300,000 clones, roughly 84% seen once.

The sequence came from a woman aged 40 to 55 who had recovered from COVID-19. The specimen was peripheral blood. The chain joins TRBV7-2 to TRBJ2-3; tentatively, D is TRBD1 (5 bases). The CDR3 spells CASSPGRTQGDTQYF. The CDR3 DNA reads as TGTGCCAGCAGCCCCGGAAGGACACAAGGGGATACGCAGTATTTT.